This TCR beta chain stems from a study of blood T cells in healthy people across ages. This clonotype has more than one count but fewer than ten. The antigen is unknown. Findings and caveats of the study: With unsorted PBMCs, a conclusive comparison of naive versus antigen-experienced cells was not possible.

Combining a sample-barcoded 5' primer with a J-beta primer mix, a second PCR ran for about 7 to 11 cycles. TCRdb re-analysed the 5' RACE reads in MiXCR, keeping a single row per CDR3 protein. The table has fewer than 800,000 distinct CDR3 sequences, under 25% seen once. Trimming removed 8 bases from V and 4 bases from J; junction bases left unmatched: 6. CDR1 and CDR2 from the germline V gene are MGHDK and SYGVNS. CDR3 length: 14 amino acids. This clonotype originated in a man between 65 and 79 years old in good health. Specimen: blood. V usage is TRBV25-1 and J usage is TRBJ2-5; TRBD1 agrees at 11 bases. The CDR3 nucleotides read TGTGCCAGCCACGGGACAGGGGGTCTAGAGACCCAGTACTTC. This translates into CASHGTGGLETQYF.